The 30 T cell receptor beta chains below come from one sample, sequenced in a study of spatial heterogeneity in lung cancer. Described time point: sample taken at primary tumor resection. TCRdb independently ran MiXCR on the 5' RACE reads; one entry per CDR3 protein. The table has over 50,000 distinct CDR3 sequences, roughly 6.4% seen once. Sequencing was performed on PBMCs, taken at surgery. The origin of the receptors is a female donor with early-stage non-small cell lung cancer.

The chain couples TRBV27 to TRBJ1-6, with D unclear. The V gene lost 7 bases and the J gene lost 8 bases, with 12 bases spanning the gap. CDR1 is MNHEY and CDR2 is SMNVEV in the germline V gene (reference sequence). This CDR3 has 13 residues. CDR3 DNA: TGTGCCAGCAAAACAGCTTTTCATTCACCCCTCCACTTT. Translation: CASKTAFHSPLHF.

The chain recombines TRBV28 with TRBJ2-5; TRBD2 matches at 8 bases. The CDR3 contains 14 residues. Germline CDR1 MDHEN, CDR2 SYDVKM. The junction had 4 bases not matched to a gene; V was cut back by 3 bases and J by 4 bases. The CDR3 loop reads CASSLAGGVETQYF. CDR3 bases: TGTGCCAGCAGTTTGGCGGGGGGAGTAGAGACCCAGTACTTC.

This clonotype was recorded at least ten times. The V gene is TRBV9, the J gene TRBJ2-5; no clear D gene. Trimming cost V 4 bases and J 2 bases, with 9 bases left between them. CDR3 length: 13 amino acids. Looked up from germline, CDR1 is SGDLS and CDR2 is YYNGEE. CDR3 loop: CASSPPSQETQYF. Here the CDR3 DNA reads TGTGCCAGCAGCCCCCCGTCACAAGAGACCCAGTACTTC.

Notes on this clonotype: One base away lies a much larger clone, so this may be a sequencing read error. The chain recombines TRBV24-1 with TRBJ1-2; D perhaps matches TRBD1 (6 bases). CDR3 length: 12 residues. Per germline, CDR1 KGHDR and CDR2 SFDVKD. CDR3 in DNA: TGTGACACCTCGAGCACAGGGATAGGCTACACCTTC. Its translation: CDTSSTGIGYTF.

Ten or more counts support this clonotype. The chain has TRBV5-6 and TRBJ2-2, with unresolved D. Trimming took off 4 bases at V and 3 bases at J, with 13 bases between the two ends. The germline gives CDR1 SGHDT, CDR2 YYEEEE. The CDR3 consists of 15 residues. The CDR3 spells CASSNPLADTGELFF. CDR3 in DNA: TGTGCCAGCAGCAACCCTCTGGCGGACACCGGGGAGCTGTTTTTT.

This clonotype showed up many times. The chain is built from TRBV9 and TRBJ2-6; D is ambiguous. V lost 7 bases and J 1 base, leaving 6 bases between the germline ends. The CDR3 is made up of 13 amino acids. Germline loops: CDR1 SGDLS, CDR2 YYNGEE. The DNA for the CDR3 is TGTGCCAGCTGGAATTCTGGGGCCAACGTCCTGACTTTC. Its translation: CASWNSGANVLTF.

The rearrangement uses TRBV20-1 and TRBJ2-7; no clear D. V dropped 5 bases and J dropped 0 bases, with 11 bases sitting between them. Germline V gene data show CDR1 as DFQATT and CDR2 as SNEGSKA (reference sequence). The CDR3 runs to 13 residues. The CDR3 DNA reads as TGCAGTGCTGGCCCGAGTAGCTCCTACGAGCAGTACTTC. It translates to CSAGPSSSYEQYF.

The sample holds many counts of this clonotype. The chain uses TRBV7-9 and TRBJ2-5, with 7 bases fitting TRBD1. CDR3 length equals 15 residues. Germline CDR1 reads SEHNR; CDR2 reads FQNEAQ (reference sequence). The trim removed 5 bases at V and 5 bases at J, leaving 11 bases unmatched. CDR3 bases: TGTGCCAGCAGCACTGGTACAGGGGCATTTGAGACCCAGTACTTC. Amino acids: CASSTGTGAFETQYF.

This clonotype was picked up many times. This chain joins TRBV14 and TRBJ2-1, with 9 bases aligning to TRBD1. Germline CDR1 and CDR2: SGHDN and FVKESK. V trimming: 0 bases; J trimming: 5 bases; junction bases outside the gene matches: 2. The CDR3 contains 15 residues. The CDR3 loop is CASSQEGTGHNEQFF. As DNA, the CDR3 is TGTGCCAGCAGCCAAGAAGGGACAGGGCACAATGAGCAGTTCTTC.

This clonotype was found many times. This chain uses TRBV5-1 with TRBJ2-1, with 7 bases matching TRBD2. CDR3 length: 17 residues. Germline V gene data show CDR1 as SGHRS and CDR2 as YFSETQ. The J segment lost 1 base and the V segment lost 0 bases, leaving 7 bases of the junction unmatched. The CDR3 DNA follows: TGCGCCAGCAGCTTGGAGGGTCTAGCGGCTTCCTACAATGAGCAGTTCTTC. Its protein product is CASSLEGLAASYNEQFF.

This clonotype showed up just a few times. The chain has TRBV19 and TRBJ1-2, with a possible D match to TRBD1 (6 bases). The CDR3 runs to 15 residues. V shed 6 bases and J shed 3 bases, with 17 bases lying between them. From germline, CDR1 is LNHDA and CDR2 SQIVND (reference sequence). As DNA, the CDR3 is TGTGCCAGTAGCCCCGCCGACAGGAGATACTATGGCTACACCTTC. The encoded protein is CASSPADRRYYGYTF.

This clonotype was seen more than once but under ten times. CDR3 in amino acids: CSARLLLDEQFF. CDR3 bases: TGCAGTGCTAGACTTCTGCTCGATGAGCAGTTCTTC. V gene TRBV20-1 combines with J gene TRBJ2-1; D gene unclear. V dropped 2 bases and J dropped 8 bases, with 10 bases sitting between them. CDR1 is DFQATT and CDR2 is SNEGSKA in the germline V gene (reference sequence). CDR3 size: 12 residues.

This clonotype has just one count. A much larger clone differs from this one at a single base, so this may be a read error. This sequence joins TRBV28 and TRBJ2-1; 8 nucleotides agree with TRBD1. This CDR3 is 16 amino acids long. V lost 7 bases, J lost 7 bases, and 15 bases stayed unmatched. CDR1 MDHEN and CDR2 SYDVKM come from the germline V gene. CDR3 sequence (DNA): TGTGCCAGCAAGACACTCGGCGCGAGACAGGGGAATGAGCAGTTCTTC. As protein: CASKTLGARQGNEQFF.

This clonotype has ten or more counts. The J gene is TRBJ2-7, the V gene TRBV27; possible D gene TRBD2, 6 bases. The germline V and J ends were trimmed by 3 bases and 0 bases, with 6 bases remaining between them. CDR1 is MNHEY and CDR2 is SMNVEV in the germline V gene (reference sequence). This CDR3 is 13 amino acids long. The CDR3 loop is CASSLGGSYEQYF. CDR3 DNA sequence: TGTGCCAGCAGTTTGGGGGGCTCCTACGAGCAGTACTTC.

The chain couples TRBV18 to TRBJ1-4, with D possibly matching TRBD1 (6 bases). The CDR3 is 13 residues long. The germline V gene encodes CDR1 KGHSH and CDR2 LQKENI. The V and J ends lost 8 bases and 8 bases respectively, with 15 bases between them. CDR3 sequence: CASAYGQSEKLFF. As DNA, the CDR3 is TGTGCCAGCGCATACGGACAGTCCGAAAAACTGTTTTTT. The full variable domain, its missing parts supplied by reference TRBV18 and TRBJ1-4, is NAGVMQNPRHLVRRRGQEARLRCSPMKGHSHVYWYRQLPEEGLKFMVYLQKENIIDESGMPKERFSAEFPKEGPSILRIQQVVRGDSAAYFCASAYGQSEKLFFGSGTQLSVL.

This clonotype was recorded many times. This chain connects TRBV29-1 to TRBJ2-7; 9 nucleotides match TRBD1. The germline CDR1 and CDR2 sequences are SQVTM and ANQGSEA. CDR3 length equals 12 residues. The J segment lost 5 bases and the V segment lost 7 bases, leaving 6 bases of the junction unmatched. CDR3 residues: CSAGTGFDEQYF. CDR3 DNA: TGCAGCGCCGGGACAGGGTTCGACGAGCAGTACTTC.

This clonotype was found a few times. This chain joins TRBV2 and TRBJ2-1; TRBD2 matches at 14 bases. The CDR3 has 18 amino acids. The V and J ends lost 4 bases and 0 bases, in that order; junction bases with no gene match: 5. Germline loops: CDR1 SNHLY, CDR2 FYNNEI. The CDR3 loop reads CASSGTSGRPSSYNEQFF. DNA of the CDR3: TGTGCCAGCAGTGGGACTAGCGGGAGGCCGAGCTCCTACAATGAGCAGTTCTTC.

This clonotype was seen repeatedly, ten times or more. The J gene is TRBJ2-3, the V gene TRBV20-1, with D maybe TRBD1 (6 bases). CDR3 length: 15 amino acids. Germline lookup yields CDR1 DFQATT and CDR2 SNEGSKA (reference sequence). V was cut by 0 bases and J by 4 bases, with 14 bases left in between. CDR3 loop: CSARDLQGEPDTQYF. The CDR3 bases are TGCAGTGCTAGAGATCTACAGGGTGAACCAGATACGCAGTATTTT.

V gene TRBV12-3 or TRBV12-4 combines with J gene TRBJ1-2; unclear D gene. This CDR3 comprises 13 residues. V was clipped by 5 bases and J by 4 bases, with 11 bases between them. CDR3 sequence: CASSPKVLYGYTF. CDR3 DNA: TGTGCCAGCAGTCCTAAAGTGCTCTATGGCTACACCTTC.

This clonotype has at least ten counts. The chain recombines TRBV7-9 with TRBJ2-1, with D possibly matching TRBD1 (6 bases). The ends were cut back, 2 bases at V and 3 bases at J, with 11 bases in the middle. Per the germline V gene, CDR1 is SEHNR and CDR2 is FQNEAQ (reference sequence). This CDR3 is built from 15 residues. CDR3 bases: TGTGCCAGCAGCTTAAAGGACAGCTTCTACAATGAGCAGTTCTTC. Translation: CASSLKDSFYNEQFF.

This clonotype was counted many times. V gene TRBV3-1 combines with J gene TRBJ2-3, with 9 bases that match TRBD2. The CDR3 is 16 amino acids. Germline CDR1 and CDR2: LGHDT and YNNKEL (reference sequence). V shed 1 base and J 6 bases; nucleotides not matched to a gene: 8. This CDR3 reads CASSQGVSGRVDTQYF. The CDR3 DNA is TGTGCCAGCAGCCAAGGGGTTAGCGGGAGAGTCGATACGCAGTATTTT.

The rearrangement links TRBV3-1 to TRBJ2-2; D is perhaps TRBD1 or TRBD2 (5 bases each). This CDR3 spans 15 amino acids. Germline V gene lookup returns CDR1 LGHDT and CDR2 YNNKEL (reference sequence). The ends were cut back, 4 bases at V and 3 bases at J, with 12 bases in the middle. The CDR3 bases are TGTGCCAGCAGCCCCACTAGGGGCCACACCGGGGAGCTGTTTTTT. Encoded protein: CASSPTRGHTGELFF.

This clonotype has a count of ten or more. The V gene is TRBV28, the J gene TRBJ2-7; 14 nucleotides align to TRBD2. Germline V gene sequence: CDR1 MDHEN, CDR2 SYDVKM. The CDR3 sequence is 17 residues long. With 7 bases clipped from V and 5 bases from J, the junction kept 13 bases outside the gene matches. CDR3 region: CASNDPPGLAGEDEQYF. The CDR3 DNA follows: TGTGCCAGCAACGACCCGCCGGGACTAGCGGGAGAAGACGAGCAGTACTTC.

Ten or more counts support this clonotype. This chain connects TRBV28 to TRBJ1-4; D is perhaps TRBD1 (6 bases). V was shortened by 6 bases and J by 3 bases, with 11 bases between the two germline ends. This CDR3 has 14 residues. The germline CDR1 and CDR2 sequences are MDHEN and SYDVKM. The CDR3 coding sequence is TGTGCCAGCAGAACCGGGACACCTAATGAAAAACTGTTTTTT. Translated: CASRTGTPNEKLFF.

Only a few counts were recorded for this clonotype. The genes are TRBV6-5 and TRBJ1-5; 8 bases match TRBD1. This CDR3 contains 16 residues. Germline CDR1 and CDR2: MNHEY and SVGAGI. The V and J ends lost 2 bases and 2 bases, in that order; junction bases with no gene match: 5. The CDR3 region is CASSYLGQAGNQPQHF. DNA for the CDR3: TGTGCCAGCAGTTACCTGGGACAGGCGGGCAATCAGCCCCAGCATTTT.

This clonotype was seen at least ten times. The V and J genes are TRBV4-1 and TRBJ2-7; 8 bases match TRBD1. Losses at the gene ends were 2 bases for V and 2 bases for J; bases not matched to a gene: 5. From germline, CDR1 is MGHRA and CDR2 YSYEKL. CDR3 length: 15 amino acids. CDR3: CASSQPDRDPYEQYF. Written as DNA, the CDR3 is TGCGCCAGCAGCCAACCGGACAGGGATCCCTACGAGCAGTACTTC.

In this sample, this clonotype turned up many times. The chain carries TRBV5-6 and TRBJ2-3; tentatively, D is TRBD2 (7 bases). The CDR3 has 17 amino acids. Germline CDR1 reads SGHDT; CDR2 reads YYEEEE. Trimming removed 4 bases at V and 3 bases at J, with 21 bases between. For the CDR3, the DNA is TGTGCCAGCAGCCCTAGGCGGGGCCGGGGGGCTACAGATACGCAGTATTTT. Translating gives CASSPRRGRGATDTQYF.

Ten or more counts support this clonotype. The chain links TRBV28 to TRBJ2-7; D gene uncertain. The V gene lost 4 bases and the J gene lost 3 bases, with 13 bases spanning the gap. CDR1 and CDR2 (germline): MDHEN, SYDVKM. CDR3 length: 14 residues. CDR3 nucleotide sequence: TGTGCCAGCAGTTCTGGTGCAGCCCTCTACGAGCAGTACGTC. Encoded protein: CASSSGAALYEQYV.

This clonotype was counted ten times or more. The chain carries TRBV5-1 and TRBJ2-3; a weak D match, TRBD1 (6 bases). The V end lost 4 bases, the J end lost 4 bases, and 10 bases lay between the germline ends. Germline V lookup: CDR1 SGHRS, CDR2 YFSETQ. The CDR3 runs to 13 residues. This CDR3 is CASSTRQADTQYF. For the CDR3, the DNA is TGCGCCAGCAGCACCCGACAGGCAGATACGCAGTATTTT. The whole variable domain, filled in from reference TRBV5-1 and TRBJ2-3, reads KAGVTQTPRYLIKTRGQQVTLSCSPISGHRSVSWYQQTPGQGLQFLFEYFSETQRNKGNFPGRFSGRQFSNSRSEMNVSTLELGDSALYLCASSTRQADTQYFGPGTRLTVL.

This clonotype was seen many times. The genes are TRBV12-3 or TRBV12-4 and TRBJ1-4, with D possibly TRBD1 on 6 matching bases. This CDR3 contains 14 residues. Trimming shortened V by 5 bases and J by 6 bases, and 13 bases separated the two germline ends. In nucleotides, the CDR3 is TGTGCCAGCAGTGGACAGCCCTTCGATGAAAAACTGTTTTTT. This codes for CASSGQPFDEKLFF.